This T cell receptor beta chain was retrieved from a study of blood T cell repertoires in COVID-19. Using immunoSEQ multiplex PCR, the repertoire was profiled, and TCRdb retains in-frame clones only, with some absent. The top ten clones hold roughly 2% of a sample with around 160,000 clones, approximately 93% of them seen once. CDR1 MNHEY and CDR2 SVGAGI come from the germline V gene. CDR3 size: 14 residues. Trimming removed 2 bases from V and 8 bases from J, with 15 bases in between. The sequencing sample was made of peripheral blood. The chain is built from TRBV6-5 and TRBJ1-2; perhaps TRBD1 as D (5 bases). The receptor comes from a woman aged 55-70 years with COVID-19, enrolled during active disease. The DNA for the CDR3 is TGTGCCAGCAGTTACGCCTCGGGGGGTCGAGGCTACACCTTC. Translated: CASSYASGGRGYTF.